In its sample, the clone carrying this T cell receptor (beta chain) was seen a few times. Its antigen remains unknown. The CDR3 loop spans 14 amino acids. The V segment lost 6 bases and the J segment 2 bases; nucleotides outside the gene matches: 6. Germline CDR1 reads SQVTM; CDR2 reads ANQGSEA. Expressed TCRB transcripts were sequenced, since all the RNA that had been isolated was reverse transcribed. Profiling relied on immunoSEQ multiplex PCR, and the TCRdb table lists in-frame clones only, not all of them. Of approximately 250,000 clones in the sample, approximately 25% were seen once. The data are from a study of beta chain features in type 1 diabetes. Whole-study findings and limits: In all four CD4+ subsets, TCRB CDR3 length was significantly, moderately reduced in type 1 diabetes.

This chain joins TRBV29-1 and TRBJ2-3; 9 nucleotides match TRBD2. The origin of this receptor is a woman aged 25 to 39 with type 1 diabetes. The sequencing input was naive CD4+ T cells from blood. The CDR3 coding sequence is TGCAGCGTGAGGACTAGCGATTACACAGATACGCAGTATTTT. Translation gives CSVRTSDYTDTQYF.